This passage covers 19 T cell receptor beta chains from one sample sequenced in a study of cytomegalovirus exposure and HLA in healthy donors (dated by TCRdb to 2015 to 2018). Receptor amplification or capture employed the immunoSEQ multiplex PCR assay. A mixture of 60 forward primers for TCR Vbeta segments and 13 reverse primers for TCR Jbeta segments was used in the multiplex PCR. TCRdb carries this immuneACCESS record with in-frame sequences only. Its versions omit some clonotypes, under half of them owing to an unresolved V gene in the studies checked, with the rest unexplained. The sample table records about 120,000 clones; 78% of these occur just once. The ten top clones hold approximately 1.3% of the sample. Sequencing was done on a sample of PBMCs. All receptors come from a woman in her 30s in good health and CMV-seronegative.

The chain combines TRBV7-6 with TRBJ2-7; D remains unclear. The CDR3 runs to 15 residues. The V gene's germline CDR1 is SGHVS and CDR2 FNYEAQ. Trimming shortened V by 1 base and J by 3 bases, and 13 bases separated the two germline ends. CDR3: CASSLELGANYEQYF. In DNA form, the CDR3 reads TGTGCCAGCAGCTTAGAGCTGGGCGCAAACTACGAGCAGTACTTC.

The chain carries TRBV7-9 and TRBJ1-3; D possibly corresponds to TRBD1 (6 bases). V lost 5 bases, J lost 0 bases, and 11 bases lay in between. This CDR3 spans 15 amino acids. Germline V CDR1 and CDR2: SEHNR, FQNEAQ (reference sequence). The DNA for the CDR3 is TGTGCCAGCAGCCAGACGGACAGCTCTGGAAACACCATATATTTT. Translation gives CASSQTDSSGNTIYF.

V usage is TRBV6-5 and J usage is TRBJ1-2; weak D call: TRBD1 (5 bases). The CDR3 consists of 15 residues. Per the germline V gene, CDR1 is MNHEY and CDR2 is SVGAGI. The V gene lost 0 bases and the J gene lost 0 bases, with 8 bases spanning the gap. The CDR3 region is CASSYSTVANYGYTF. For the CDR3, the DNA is TGTGCCAGCAGTTACTCGACAGTCGCTAACTATGGCTACACCTTC.

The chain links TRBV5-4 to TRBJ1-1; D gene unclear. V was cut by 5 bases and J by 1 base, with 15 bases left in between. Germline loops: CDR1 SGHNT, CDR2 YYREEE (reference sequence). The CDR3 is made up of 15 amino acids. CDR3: CASRPYPGSNTEAFF. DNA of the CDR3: TGTGCCAGCAGGCCGTATCCGGGGTCGAACACTGAAGCTTTCTTT.

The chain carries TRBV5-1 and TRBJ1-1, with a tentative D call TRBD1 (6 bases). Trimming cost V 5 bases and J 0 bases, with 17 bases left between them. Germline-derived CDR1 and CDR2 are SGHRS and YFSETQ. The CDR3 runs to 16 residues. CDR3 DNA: TGCGCCAGCAGGGTCGATCTGGGGGCACTGAACACTGAAGCTTTCTTT. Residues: CASRVDLGALNTEAFF.

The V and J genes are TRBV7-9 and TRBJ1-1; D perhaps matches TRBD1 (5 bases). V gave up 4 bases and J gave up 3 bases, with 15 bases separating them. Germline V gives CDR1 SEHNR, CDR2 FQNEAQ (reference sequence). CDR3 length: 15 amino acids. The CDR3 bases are TGTGCCAGCAGCTGGGGGGGGGTTGGGGACACTGAAGCTTTCTTT. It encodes CASSWGGVGDTEAFF.

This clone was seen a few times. This CDR3 is CSVGRTGAYEQYF. CDR3 nucleotide sequence: TGCAGCGTTGGGAGGACAGGAGCCTACGAGCAGTACTTC. The chain combines TRBV29-1 with TRBJ2-7; 7 bases map to TRBD1. Per the germline V gene, CDR1 is SQVTM and CDR2 is ANQGSEA. V shed 4 bases, J shed 2 bases, and the junction held 5 bases outside the gene matches. The CDR3 spans 13 residues.

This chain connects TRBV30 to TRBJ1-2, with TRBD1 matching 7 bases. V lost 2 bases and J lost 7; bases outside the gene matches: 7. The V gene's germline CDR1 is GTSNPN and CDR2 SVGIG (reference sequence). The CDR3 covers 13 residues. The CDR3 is CAWSKDRKTGYTF. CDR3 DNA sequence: TGTGCCTGGAGTAAGGACAGGAAGACTGGCTACACCTTC.

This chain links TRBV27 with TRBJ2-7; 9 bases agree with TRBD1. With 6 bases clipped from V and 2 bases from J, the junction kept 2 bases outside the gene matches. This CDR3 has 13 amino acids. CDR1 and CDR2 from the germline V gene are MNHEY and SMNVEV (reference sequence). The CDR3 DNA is TGTGCCAGCAGGGACAGGGGAACCTACGAGCAGTACTTC. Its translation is CASRDRGTYEQYF.

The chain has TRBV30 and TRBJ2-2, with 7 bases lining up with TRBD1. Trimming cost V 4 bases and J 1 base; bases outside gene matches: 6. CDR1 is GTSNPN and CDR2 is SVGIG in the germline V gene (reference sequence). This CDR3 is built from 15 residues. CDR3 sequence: CAWTTGQLNTGELFF. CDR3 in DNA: TGTGCCTGGACTACGGGACAGTTGAACACCGGGGAGCTGTTTTTT.

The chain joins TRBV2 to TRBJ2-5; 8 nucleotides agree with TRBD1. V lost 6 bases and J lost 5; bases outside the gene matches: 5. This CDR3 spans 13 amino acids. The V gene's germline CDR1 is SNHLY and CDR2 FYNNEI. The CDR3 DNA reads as TGTGCCAGCAGGATGGACAGGGCTGAGACCCAGTACTTC. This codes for CASRMDRAETQYF.

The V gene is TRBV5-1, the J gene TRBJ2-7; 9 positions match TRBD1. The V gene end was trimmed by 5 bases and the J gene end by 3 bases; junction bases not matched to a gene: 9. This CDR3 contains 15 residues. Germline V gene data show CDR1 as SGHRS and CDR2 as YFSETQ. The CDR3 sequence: CASSVQGARGYEQYF. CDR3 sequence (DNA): TGCGCCAGCAGTGTACAGGGGGCGCGGGGCTACGAGCAGTACTTC.

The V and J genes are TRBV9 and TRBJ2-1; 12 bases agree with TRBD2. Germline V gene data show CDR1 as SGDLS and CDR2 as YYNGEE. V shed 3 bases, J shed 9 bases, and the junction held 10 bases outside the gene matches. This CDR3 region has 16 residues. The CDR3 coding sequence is TGTGCCAGCAGCGACTCTAGCGGGGGGGCTTTTGGTGAGCAGTTCTTC. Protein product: CASSDSSGGAFGEQFF.

In nucleotides, the CDR3 is TGCGCCAGCAGCCGATCTAGCGGGGAGACAGATACGCAGTATTTT. This codes for CASSRSSGETDTQYF. The rearrangement uses TRBV4-3 and TRBJ2-3; 9 bases are a match to TRBD2. V dropped 4 bases and J dropped 3; count of bases not matched to a gene: 5. The CDR3 extends over 15 amino acids. Germline values: CDR1 LGHNA, CDR2 YSLEER.

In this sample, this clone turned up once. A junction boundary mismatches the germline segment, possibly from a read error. The CDR3 reads CAGSQGSNQPQHF. The CDR3 DNA reads as TGTGCCGGGAGCCAGGGTAGCAATCAGCCCCAGCATTTT. The chain carries TRBV30 and TRBJ1-5, with a possible D match to TRBD1 (5 bases). Germline V gene data show CDR1 as GTSNPN and CDR2 as SVGIG (reference sequence). The CDR3 runs 13 residues.

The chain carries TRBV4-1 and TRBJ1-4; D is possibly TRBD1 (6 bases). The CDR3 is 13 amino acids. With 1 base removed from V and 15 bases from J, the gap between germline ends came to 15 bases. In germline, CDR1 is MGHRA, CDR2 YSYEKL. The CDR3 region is CASSQVQGRRVFF. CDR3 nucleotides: TGCGCCAGCAGCCAAGTTCAGGGGCGGAGAGTGTTTTTT.

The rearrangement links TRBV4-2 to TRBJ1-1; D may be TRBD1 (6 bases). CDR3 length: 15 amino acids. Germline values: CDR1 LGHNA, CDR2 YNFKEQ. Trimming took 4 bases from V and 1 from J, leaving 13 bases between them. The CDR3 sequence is CASSPHGQTNTEAFF. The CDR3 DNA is TGTGCCAGCAGCCCACACGGACAGACGAACACTGAAGCTTTCTTT.

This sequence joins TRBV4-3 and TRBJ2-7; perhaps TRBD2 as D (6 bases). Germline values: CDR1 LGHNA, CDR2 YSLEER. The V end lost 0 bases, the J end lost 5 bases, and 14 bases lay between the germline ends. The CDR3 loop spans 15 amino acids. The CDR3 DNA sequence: TGCGCCAGCAGCCAAGATTCGGGAGACGGGGACGAGCAGTACTTC. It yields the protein CASSQDSGDGDEQYF.

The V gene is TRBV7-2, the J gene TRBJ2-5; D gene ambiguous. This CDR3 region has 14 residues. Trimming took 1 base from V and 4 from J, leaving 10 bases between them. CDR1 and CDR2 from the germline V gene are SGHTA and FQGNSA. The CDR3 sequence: CASSLGLVRETQYF. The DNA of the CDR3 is TGTGCCAGCAGCTTAGGCCTAGTCCGAGAGACCCAGTACTTC.